The present entry profiles one T cell receptor (beta chain) with its context. These data come from a study of blood T cell repertoires in COVID-19. About the study: The analysed material was cDNA or gDNA that came from T cells, B-cell-depleted T cells, or PBMCs.

Germline lookup yields CDR1 SGHRS and CDR2 YFSETQ. Between the trimmed V and J ends, which lost 4 bases and 0 bases, there was a span of 10 bases. The CDR3 is made up of 15 amino acids. In the original analysis: Amplifying reference gene primers gave estimates of nucleated cell counts. Generated by immunoSEQ multiplex PCR, the TCRdb table keeps only in-frame clones and is missing some. V and J calls and clone size follow that table, whereas D and trimming were derived from the DNA. The sample includes under 200,000 clones, approximately 91% seen only once; the top ten take approximately 2.4%. The clonotype was recovered from a man younger than 35 with acute or convalescent COVID-19. Sequenced input: peripheral blood. The chain recombines TRBV5-1 with TRBJ2-2; possibly TRBD2 for D (5 bases). Here the CDR3 DNA reads TGCGCCAGCAGCAGGTGGGAGCCGAACACCGGGGAGCTGTTTTTT. Residues: CASSRWEPNTGELFF.